This T cell receptor beta chain originates from a study of beta chain features in type 1 diabetes. Study-wide results and limits: There was a moderate but significant shortening of TCRB CDR3s in all four CD4+ subsets of Type 1 diabetes patients.

Details on this clone: The target antigen is unknown.

Of the isolated RNA, all was reverse transcribed, and so the sequenced material was expressed TCRB transcripts. Sequencing was performed with immunoSEQ multiplex PCR; in TCRdb, only in-frame clones are kept and a portion is missing. There are under 250,000 clones in the sample; approximately 10% occur only once, and approximately 1.3% lies in the top ten. Per the germline V gene, CDR1 is ENHRY and CDR2 is SYGVKD. V lost 2 bases to trimming and J lost 5 bases, with 4 bases between them. The CDR3 contains 12 residues. The gene calls are TRBV10-3 and TRBJ1-5; D is unclear. Sequenced: central memory CD4+ T cells from blood. The sequence came from a young man in good health. CDR3 sequence reads: CAISEGDQPQHF. CDR3 in DNA: TGTGCCATCAGTGAGGGAGATCAGCCCCAGCATTTT.